This T cell receptor (beta chain) was profiled in a study of blood T cell repertoires in COVID-19. At the level of the study: There were acute and convalescent COVID-19 samples, and they came from the United States, Italy and Spain.

The method was immunoSEQ multiplex PCR; TCRdb's version includes in-frame clones alone and lacks a portion of them. The sample consists of roughly 200,000 clones, roughly 88% of them appearing once. V dropped 2 bases and J dropped 4 bases, with 14 bases sitting between them. From germline, CDR1 is GTSNPN and CDR2 SVGIG (reference sequence). The CDR3 totals 14 residues. The chain joins TRBV30 to TRBJ2-5; D not resolved. What was sequenced was peripheral blood. The sequence was collected from a young woman with acute or convalescent COVID-19. The CDR3 nucleotides are TGTGCCTGGAGTCCCCGGTCTAGTGGAGAGACCCAGTACTTC. This translates into CAWSPRSSGETQYF.